This entry lists 21 T cell receptor beta chains sequenced from one sample in a study of regulatory T cells in long-lasting Graves disease. Time point described: newly diagnosed GD, antithyroid drugs for less than 3 months. Making the TCR library involved RNA that had been extracted from PBMCs. Arm-PCR with iRepertoire HTBI primers amplified the CDR3 regions for these TCR beta libraries. MiXCR was run by TCRdb on the multiplex PCR reads, yielding one entry per CDR3 protein. The sample holds a few hundred thousand distinct CDR3 sequences, 15% to 20% seen once. The same sample was also used in a study of T cells in Graves' hyperthyroidism and ophthalmopathy.

The starting material was peripheral blood mononuclear cells (PBMCs), obtained at new diagnosis, from a patient treated with antithyroid drugs. Receptors were obtained from a woman between 18 and 29 years old with Graves disease.

V usage is TRBV5-1 and J usage is TRBJ1-1; D gene uncertain. V was clipped by 0 bases and J by 4 bases, with 4 bases between them. Germline values: CDR1 SGHRS, CDR2 YFSETQ. The CDR3 contains 12 residues. The DNA for the CDR3 is TGCGCCAGCAGCTTGGGGGCCACTGAAGCTTTCTTT. Translation: CASSLGATEAFF.

In the case of this clonotype: A much larger clone lies one base from this, so it may be a read error. The chain couples TRBV24-1 to TRBJ1-1; D is unclear. The CDR3 runs 13 residues. Germline assignment: CDR1 KGHDR and CDR2 SFDVKD. Trimming removed 3 bases from V and 5 bases from J, with 9 bases in between. The CDR3 loop reads CATSDHCETEAFF. DNA of the CDR3: TGTGCCACCAGTGATCATTGTGAAACTGAAGCTTTCTTT.

The chain joins TRBV10-3 to TRBJ2-4; 9 nucleotides line up with TRBD1. The germline V gene encodes CDR1 ENHRY and CDR2 SYGVKD. The J segment lost 4 bases and the V segment lost 0 bases, leaving 4 bases of the junction unmatched. This CDR3 has 16 residues. In DNA, the CDR3 is TGTGCCATCAGTGAGTCGTTAGGGACAGGGAAAAACATTCAGTACTTC. Protein product: CAISESLGTGKNIQYF.

Ten or more counts support this clonotype. The chain couples TRBV28 to TRBJ1-2, with unresolved D. Trimming removed 5 bases at V and 4 bases at J, with 20 bases between. CDR3 length equals 16 residues. Germline CDR1 MDHEN, CDR2 SYDVKM. In DNA, the CDR3 is TGTGCCAGCAGTCCAAGCGGGCAGACTTACGGCTATGGCTACACCTTC. Translating it yields CASSPSGQTYGYGYTF.

This clonotype was observed many times. The chain combines TRBV2 with TRBJ1-1, with D possibly being TRBD1 (5 bases). Germline lookup yields CDR1 SNHLY and CDR2 FYNNEI. The CDR3 loop spans 13 amino acids. Trimming took off 4 bases at V and 5 bases at J, with 11 bases between the two ends. The CDR3 DNA reads TGTGCCAGCAGTGTCGGCAGGGTGACTGAAGCTTTCTTT. It codes for CASSVGRVTEAFF.

The chain employs TRBV29-1 and TRBJ1-5; D is perhaps TRBD1 (6 bases). This CDR3 is 14 amino acids long. Between the trimmed V and J ends, which lost 4 bases and 4 bases, there was a span of 14 bases. The germline V gene has CDR1 SQVTM and CDR2 ANQGSEA. Here the CDR3 reads CSVGDTQGNQPQHF. Here the CDR3 DNA reads TGCAGCGTTGGGGACACCCAAGGAAATCAGCCCCAGCATTTT.

The chain is built from TRBV6-1 and TRBJ2-5; tentative D call: TRBD2 (6 bases). The V gene's germline CDR1 is MNHNS and CDR2 SASEGT. The length of the CDR3 is 11 residues. Trimming left V 7 bases short and J 5 bases short, with 8 bases between. CDR3 in amino acids: CASIAGETQYF. The CDR3, as DNA: TGTGCCAGCATTGCGGGGGAGACCCAGTACTTC.

Ten or more counts support this clonotype. The rearrangement links TRBV6-5 to TRBJ1-4; maybe TRBD1 (5 bases). The V gene's germline CDR1 is MNHEY and CDR2 SVGAGI. There are 16 residues in the CDR3. V was trimmed by 1 base and J by 7 bases, leaving 16 bases between them. The CDR3 DNA follows: TGTGCCAGCAGTTACTTTACCCGGGGGACGCTTGAAAAACTGTTTTTT. Translating it yields CASSYFTRGTLEKLFF.

This clonotype has a handful of counts. This may come from a read error, since a much larger clone is one base off. The rearrangement links TRBV30 to TRBJ1-5; D gene ambiguous. The CDR3 contains 14 residues. Deletions cut 3 bases from V and 4 bases from J, with 13 bases between. The germline V gene encodes CDR1 GTSNPN and CDR2 SVGIG (reference sequence). The CDR3 loop reads CAWSPGTGNQPQHF. CDR3 DNA sequence: TGTGCCTGGAGCCCCGGAACTGGTAATCAGCCCCAGCATTTT.

This clonotype appeared a few times. The chain couples TRBV29-1 to TRBJ2-7, with TRBD1 identical over 9 bases. Germline loops: CDR1 SQVTM, CDR2 ANQGSEA. CDR3 length: 12 residues. V was pared by 8 bases and J by 3 bases, with 5 bases of the junction left unmatched. The CDR3: CSINRGHYEQYF. In DNA form, the CDR3 reads TGCAGCATAAACAGGGGGCACTACGAGCAGTACTTC.

The rearrangement links TRBV5-6 to TRBJ2-2; D not certain. The CDR3 length is 14 residues. Trimming pared 3 bases from V and 9 bases from J, leaving 15 bases between. CDR1 SGHDT and CDR2 YYEEEE come from the germline V gene. The DNA for the CDR3 is TGTGCCAGCAGCTCCGGACCCGGGTCATGGGAGCTGTTTTTT. Amino acids: CASSSGPGSWELFF.

The chain carries TRBV12-3 or TRBV12-4 and TRBJ2-7; 11 nucleotides line up with TRBD2. The V segment lost 6 bases and the J segment 2 bases; nucleotides outside the gene matches: 3. The CDR3 runs to 14 residues. This chain's CDR3 is CASRGTSGPYEQYF. The CDR3 DNA reads as TGTGCCAGCAGGGGGACTAGCGGCCCCTACGAGCAGTACTTC.

The chain couples TRBV13 to TRBJ2-7, with D uncertain. From germline, CDR1 is PRHDT and CDR2 FYEKMQ (reference sequence). CDR3 length: 15 residues. Trimming pared 5 bases from V and 0 bases from J, leaving 14 bases between. CDR3 nucleotides: TGTGCCAGCAGCCGTGGGGTCCCCTCCTCCTACGAGCAGTACTTC. Translated: CASSRGVPSSYEQYF.

This clonotype was picked up many times. This chain links TRBV9 with TRBJ2-1, with a weak D call TRBD2 (6 bases). The CDR3 loop spans 15 amino acids. The V gene's germline CDR1 is SGDLS and CDR2 YYNGEE. Trimming pared 0 bases from V and 2 bases from J, leaving 9 bases between. CDR3 coding DNA: TGTGCCAGCAGCGTAGACCAGCGGGCCTACAATGAGCAGTTCTTC. The encoded protein is CASSVDQRAYNEQFF.

This clonotype was counted at least ten times. The chain links TRBV20-1 to TRBJ2-3; D is possibly TRBD1 (5 bases). The V gene's germline CDR1 is DFQATT and CDR2 SNEGSKA (reference sequence). V lost 7 bases to trimming and J lost 0 bases, with 14 bases between them. The CDR3 is 14 residues long. The CDR3 loop is CSVLTRDSTDTQYF. The CDR3 DNA reads TGCAGTGTCCTTACCAGGGATAGCACAGATACGCAGTATTTT.

This clonotype came up a few times. The chain couples TRBV4-1 to TRBJ1-4, with 8 bases aligning to TRBD1. Germline V CDR1 and CDR2: MGHRA, YSYEKL. The CDR3 is 17 residues long. V lost 1 base, J lost 8 bases, and 12 bases stayed unmatched. The CDR3 DNA reads as TGCGCCAGCAGCCAAGGGGGCGGCAGGGGGCGCGGGGAAAAACTGTTTTTT. Encoded protein: CASSQGGGRGRGEKLFF.

This clonotype was seen only once. Just one base apart from a much larger clone, this may be a read error. The genes are TRBV6-2 or TRBV6-3 and TRBJ1-5; no definite D call. This CDR3 has 15 residues. Germline-derived CDR1 and CDR2 are MNHEY and SVGEGT. CDR3 DNA sequence: TGTGCCAGCAGACGCGAAACTTATAGCAGTCAGCCCCAGCATTTT. Translating gives CASRRETYSSQPQHF.

This clonotype was seen ten or more times. This CDR3 is CSVVMDGQAAQYF. The CDR3, as DNA: TGCAGCGTTGTGATGGATGGTCAGGCGGCCCAGTACTTC. V and J are TRBV29-1 and TRBJ2-5; no definite D call. The germline gives CDR1 SQVTM, CDR2 ANQGSEA. With 4 bases removed from V and 9 bases from J, the gap between germline ends came to 18 bases. The CDR3 is 13 amino acids.

This clonotype was detected many times. The gene calls are TRBV5-1 and TRBJ1-6, with 8 bases matching TRBD1. V lost 4 bases to trimming and J lost 10 bases; unmatched junction nucleotides: 10. The V gene's germline CDR1 is SGHRS and CDR2 YFSETQ. The CDR3 length is 15 residues. Written as DNA, the CDR3 is TGCGCCAGCAGCGACTACGGACAGGGTTGGTCACCCCTCCACTTT. This translates into CASSDYGQGWSPLHF.

V usage is TRBV2 and J usage is TRBJ1-1, with 10 bases lining up with TRBD1. The CDR3 extends over 13 amino acids. After removal of 4 bases from V and 7 bases from J, the junction contained 3 bases not matched to a gene. CDR1 is SNHLY, CDR2 FYNNEI, per germline. CDR3 residues: CASSAGTGVEAFF. In DNA, the CDR3 is TGTGCCAGCAGTGCCGGGACAGGGGTTGAAGCTTTCTTT.

The sample holds a few counts of this clonotype. This rearrangement joins TRBV5-4 to TRBJ2-5; D may be TRBD2 (5 bases). Between the trimmed V and J ends, which lost 3 bases and 5 bases, there was a span of 20 bases. Germline lookup yields CDR1 SGHNT and CDR2 YYREEE (reference sequence). CDR3 length equals 16 residues. CDR3 residues: CASSSASGGGRETQYF. CDR3 DNA: TGTGCCAGCAGCTCCGCCTCCGGCGGAGGAAGGGAGACCCAGTACTTC. The whole variable domain, remainder taken from reference TRBV5-4 and TRBJ2-5, is ETGVTQSPTHLIKTRGQQVTLRCSSQSGHNTVSWYQQALGQGPQFIFQYYREEENGRGNFPPRFSGLQFPNYSSELNVNALELDDSALYLCASSSASGGGRETQYFGPGTRLLVL.